Below, one T cell receptor (beta chain) is given with its context. What it binds is not known. These data originate in a study of blood T cells in healthy people across ages. Study-level findings and limits: Naive T cell percentage showed a strong correlation with TCR beta diversity.

Primed by a sample-barcoded 5' primer and a J-beta primer mix, a second PCR proceeded for roughly 7 to 11 cycles. The template-switch adaptor was a 5' adaptor with 12 random nucleotides. It tagged each cDNA molecule. MiXCR, applied by TCRdb to the 5' RACE reads, yields one record per CDR3 protein. The table lists more than 750,000 distinct CDR3 sequences, 25% to 30% of them singletons. V lost 0 bases to trimming and J lost 4 bases; unmatched junction nucleotides: 2. Per germline, CDR1 SGHRS and CDR2 YFSETQ. The CDR3 totals 14 residues. The same sample was also studied in work on T cells of mothers and their children. That work contributes: Nine systemically healthy Caucasian donors: three mothers, six children. Among related mother-child pairs, overlap was slightly higher than in unrelated pairs, though not significantly.

The sample comprised blood. This chain uses TRBV5-1 with TRBJ2-3, with 7 bases aligning to TRBD1. This receptor was obtained from a woman aged 35 to 49 in good health. The CDR3 sequence: CASSLGTGADTQYF. The CDR3 DNA follows: TGCGCCAGCAGCTTGGGAACAGGGGCAGATACGCAGTATTTT.